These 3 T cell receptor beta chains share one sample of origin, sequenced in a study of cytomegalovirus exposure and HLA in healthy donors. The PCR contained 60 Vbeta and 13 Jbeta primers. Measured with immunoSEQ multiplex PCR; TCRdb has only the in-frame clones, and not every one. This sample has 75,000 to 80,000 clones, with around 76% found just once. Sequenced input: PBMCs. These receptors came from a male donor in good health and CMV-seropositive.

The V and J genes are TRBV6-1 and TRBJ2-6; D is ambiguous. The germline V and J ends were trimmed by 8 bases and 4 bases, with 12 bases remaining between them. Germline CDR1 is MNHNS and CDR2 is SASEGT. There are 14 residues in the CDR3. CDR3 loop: CASCPRSGANVLTF. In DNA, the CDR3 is TGTGCCAGCTGTCCCAGGTCCGGGGCCAACGTCCTGACTTTC.

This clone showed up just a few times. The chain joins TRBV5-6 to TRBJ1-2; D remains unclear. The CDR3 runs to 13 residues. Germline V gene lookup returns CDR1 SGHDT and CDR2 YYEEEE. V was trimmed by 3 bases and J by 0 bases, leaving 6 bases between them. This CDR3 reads CASSSGTNYGYTF. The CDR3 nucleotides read TGTGCCAGCAGCTCGGGAACTAACTATGGCTACACCTTC.

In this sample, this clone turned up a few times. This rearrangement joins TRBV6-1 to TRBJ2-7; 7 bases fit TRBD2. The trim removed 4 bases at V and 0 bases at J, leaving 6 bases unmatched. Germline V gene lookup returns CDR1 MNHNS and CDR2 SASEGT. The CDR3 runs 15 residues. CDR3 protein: CASSVEGGSSYEQYF. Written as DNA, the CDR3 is TGTGCCAGCAGTGTCGAGGGCGGGAGCTCCTACGAGCAGTACTTC.